Sequencing of this T cell receptor beta chain was carried out in a study of T-cell reconstitution after alpha-beta-depleted transplantation in children. This CDR3 spans 16 amino acids. CDR1 and CDR2 (germline): SGHRS, YFSETQ. The V gene lost 0 bases and the J gene lost 0 bases, with 10 bases spanning the gap. Unique molecular identifiers were used to barcode this TCRbeta library. TCRdb reprocessed the PCR reads via MiXCR and lists one record per CDR3 protein. The sample contains approximately 520,000 distinct CDR3 sequences, about 30% of which appear only once. The source is a human donor who donated a stem cell graft to a child with aplastic anemia. Sequencing was performed on PBMCs from the stem cell graft donor, taken from the stem cell graft. This rearrangement joins TRBV5-1 to TRBJ1-5; perhaps TRBD1 as D (5 bases). CDR3 in DNA: TGCGCCAGCAGCTTGGGGACACTGAATAGCAATCAGCCCCAGCATTTT. As protein: CASSLGTLNSNQPQHF.